Sequencing of this T cell receptor beta chain was carried out in a study of shared clonotypes between healthy human individuals. This clone appeared a single time. Produced via immunoSEQ multiplex PCR; TCRdb's table is partial and in-frame only. The sample holds some 2.1 million clones, 85% to 95% seen once. The CDR3 has 15 amino acids. Trimming removed 4 bases from V and 7 bases from J; junction bases left unmatched: 13. CDR1 is MNHNS and CDR2 is SASEGT in the germline V gene. Sequencing was done on a sample of naive CD4+ T cells sorted from blood. Subset described: CD45RA+ positively selected. The TCR comes from a man in his late teens or twenties in good health. This chain joins TRBV6-1 and TRBJ2-7; 7 bases are a match to TRBD1. CDR3 sequence (DNA): TGTGCCAGCAGTGGAGGGACAGTCTCTCTAGGGGAGCAGTACTTC. It is translated as CASSGGTVSLGEQYF.